The present entry profiles one TCR beta chain with its context. This record comes from a study of blood T cell repertoires in COVID-19. Study-wide context: Samples representing acute and convalescent COVID-19 were sourced from the United States, Italy and Spain. PBMCs, B-cell-depleted T cells, or T cells provided the cDNA or gDNA that made up the material.

In the authors' workflow: Reference gene primer amplification gave estimated nucleated cell counts. Repertoires were generated with immunoSEQ multiplex PCR, while TCRdb's copy carries only in-frame clones and drops some. V and J calls and clone size are copied from that table; D and trimming were computed from the DNA. The table records under 250,000 clones, around 82% of them present only once. The source material was peripheral blood. This receptor was obtained from a woman aged 50 to 60 with acute or convalescent COVID-19.

CDR3 DNA sequence: TGTGCCAGCAGGACCGCGGGTGGCTACGAGCAGTACTTC. Amino acid sequence: CASRTAGGYEQYF. The chain is built from TRBV28 and TRBJ2-7; possibly TRBD2 for D (5 bases). The V end lost 6 bases, the J end lost 3 bases, and 12 bases lay between the germline ends. Germline values: CDR1 MDHEN, CDR2 SYDVKM. This CDR3 has 13 amino acids.